This entry describes one TCR beta chain. Antigen: not known. This sample was included in a study of memory B cells and T cells in multiple sclerosis. Study results and limitations: Compartments had unequal clone-set sizes, affecting shared clonotype counts.

TCRdb's copy holds only in-frame clones and misses some; the assay was immunoSEQ multiplex PCR. The data contain 500 to 750 clones, almost 80% of them singletons. Unmatched junction bases numbered 7, after V lost 7 bases and J lost 7 bases. This CDR3 contains 13 residues. Germline V gene data show CDR1 as LNHDA and CDR2 as SQIVND (reference sequence). Sequencing was done on a sample of brain tissue. J is TRBJ2-1 and V is TRBV19; 7 nucleotides match TRBD2. The TCR comes from a human donor with multiple sclerosis. CDR3 sequence reads: CASNTGTTNEQFF. The CDR3 nucleotides are TGTGCCAGTAACACCGGGACTACTAATGAGCAGTTCTTC. Based on the CDR3 plus reference TRBV19 and TRBJ2-1, the full variable domain is DGGITQSPKYLFRKEGQNVTLSCEQNLNHDAMYWYRQDPGQGLRLIYYSQIVNDFQKGDIAEGYSVSREKKESFPLTVTSAQKNPTAFYLCASNTGTTNEQFFGPGTRLTVL.